This T cell receptor beta chain was sequenced for a study of shared clonotypes between healthy human individuals. As for the study in general: Three plates were used per donor for CD4 naive, three for CD4 memory, two for CD8 naive and one for CD8 memory. General observations from the study: A limitation of the genetic and exposure-history diversity represented arose from few donors.

The CDR3 totals 11 residues. The V and J ends lost 0 bases and 9 bases respectively, with 6 bases between them. The V gene's germline CDR1 is SGHRS and CDR2 YFSETQ. It was CD45RO-negative cells, positively selected for CCR7, that made up naive CD8 cells, with terminally differentiated effector memory CD45RA+ cells excluded. About this clone itself: Its antigen is as yet unknown.

Clones were read by immunoSEQ multiplex PCR, and TCRdb kept only the in-frame ones, dropping some. The sample consists of about 2.2 million clones, 80% to 95% of them appearing once. The sequencing input was naive CD8+ T cells from PBMCs. This TCR came from a man in his late teens or twenties in good health. Some clones in this sample may be carry-over from other donors' samples. This rearrangement joins TRBV5-1 to TRBJ1-1, with D unresolved. The CDR3 sequence: CASSLANQAFF. CDR3 sequence (DNA): TGCGCCAGCAGCTTGGCCAATCAAGCTTTCTTT.